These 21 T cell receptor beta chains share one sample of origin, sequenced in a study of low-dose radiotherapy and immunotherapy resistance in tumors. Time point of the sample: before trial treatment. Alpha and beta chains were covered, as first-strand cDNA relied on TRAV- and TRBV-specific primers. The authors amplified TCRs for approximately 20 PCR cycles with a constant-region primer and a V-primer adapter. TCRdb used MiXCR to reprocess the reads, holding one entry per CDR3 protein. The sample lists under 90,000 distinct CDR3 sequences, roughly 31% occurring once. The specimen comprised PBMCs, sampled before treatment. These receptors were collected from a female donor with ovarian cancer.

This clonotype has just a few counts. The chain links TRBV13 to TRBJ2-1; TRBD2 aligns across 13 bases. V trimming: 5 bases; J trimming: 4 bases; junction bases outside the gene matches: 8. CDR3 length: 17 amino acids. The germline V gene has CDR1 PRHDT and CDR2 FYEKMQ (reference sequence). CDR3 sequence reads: CASSHQLAGGIYNEQFF. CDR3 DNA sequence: TGTGCCAGCAGCCACCAACTAGCGGGGGGGATATACAATGAGCAGTTCTTC.

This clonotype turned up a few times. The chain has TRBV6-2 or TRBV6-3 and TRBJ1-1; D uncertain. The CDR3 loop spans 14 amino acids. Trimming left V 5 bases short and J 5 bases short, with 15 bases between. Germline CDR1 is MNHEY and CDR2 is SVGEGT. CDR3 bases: TGTGCCAGCAGTCCCCCGGTGCCGGGGACTGAAGCTTTCTTT. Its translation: CASSPPVPGTEAFF.

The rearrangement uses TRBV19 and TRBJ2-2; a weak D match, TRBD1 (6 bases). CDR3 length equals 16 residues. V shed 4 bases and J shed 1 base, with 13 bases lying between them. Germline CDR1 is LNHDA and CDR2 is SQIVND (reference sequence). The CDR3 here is CASSNRDTMNTGELFF. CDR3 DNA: TGTGCCAGTAGTAACCGGGACACAATGAACACCGGGGAGCTGTTTTTT.

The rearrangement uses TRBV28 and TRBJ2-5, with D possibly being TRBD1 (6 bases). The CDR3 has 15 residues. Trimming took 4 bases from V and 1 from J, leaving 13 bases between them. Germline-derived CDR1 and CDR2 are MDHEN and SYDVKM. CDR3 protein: CASSWTVGTQETQYF. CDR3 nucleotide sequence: TGTGCCAGCAGTTGGACAGTGGGGACCCAAGAGACCCAGTACTTC.

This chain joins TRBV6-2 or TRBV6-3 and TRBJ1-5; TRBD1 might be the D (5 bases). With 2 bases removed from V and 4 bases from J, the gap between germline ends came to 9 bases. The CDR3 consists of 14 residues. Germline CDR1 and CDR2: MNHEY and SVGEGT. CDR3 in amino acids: CASSYVGDNQPQHF. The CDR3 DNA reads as TGTGCCAGCAGTTACGTGGGGGATAATCAGCCCCAGCATTTT.

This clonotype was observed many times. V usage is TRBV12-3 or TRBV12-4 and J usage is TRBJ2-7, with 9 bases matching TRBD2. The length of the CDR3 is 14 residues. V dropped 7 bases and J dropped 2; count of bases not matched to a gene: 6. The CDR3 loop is CASTQTSGAYEQYF. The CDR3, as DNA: TGTGCCAGCACCCAGACTAGCGGAGCCTACGAGCAGTACTTC.

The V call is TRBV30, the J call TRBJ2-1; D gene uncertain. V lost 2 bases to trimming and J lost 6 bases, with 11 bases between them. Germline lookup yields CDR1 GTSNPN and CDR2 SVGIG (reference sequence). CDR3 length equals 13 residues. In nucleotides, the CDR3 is TGTGCCTGGAGTACCGACTCCGTCAATGAGCAGTTCTTC. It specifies CAWSTDSVNEQFF.

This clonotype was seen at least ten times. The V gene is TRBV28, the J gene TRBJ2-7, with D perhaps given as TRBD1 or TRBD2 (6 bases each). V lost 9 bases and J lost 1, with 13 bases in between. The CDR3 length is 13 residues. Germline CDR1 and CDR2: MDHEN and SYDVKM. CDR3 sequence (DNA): TGTGCCAGTAAGAGGGGGGCATCCTACGAGCAGTACTTC. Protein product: CASKRGASYEQYF.

The CDR3 DNA follows: TGTGCCAGCAGCTTGGCTCCCGGACCCTCCAGGGAGCAGTTCTTC. Protein sequence: CASSLAPGPSREQFF. J is TRBJ2-1 and V is TRBV5-8; D remains unclear. Germline V gene lookup returns CDR1 SGHTS and CDR2 YDEGEE. The germline V and J ends were trimmed by 0 bases and 10 bases, with 17 bases remaining between them. This CDR3 contains 15 residues.

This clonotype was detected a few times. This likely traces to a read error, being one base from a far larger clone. The CDR3 DNA sequence: TGTGCCAGCAGTTACTCGAAAGGAGCGACTAGCACTTCCTACGAGCGGTACTTC. Translated, it gives CASSYSKGATSTSYERYF. The chain carries TRBV6-5 and TRBJ2-7; 7 nucleotides agree with TRBD2. Germline CDR1 is MNHEY and CDR2 is SVGAGI. This CDR3 contains 18 residues.

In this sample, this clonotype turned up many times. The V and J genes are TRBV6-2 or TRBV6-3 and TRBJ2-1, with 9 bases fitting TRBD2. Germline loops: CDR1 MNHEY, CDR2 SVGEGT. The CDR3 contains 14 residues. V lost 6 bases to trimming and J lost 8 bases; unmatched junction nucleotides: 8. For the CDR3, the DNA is TGTGCCAGCAGATTCAGCGGGGGGAACGATGAGCAGTTCTTC. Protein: CASRFSGGNDEQFF.

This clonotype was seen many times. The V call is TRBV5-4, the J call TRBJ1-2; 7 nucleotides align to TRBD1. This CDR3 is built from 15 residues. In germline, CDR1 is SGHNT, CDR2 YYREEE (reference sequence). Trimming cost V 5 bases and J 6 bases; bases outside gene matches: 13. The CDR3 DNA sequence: TGTGCCAGCAGACAAAGAGGGGGCCGTATTCATGGCTACACCTTC. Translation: CASRQRGGRIHGYTF.

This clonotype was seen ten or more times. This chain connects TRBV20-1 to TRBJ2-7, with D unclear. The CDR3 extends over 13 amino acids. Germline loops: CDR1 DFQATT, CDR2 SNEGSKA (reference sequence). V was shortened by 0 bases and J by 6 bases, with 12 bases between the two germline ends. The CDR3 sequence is CSARDPTAGEQYF. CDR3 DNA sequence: TGCAGTGCTAGAGATCCCACGGCCGGCGAGCAGTACTTC.

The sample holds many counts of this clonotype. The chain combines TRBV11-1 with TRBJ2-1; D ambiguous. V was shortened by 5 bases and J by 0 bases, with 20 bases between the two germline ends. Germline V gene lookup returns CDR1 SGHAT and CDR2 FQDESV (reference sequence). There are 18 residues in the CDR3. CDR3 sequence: CASSTTTSFLSSYNEQFF. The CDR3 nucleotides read TGTGCCAGCAGCACCACCACGTCATTCTTAAGCTCCTACAATGAGCAGTTCTTC. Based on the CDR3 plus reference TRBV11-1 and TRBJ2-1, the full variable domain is EAEVAQSPRYKITEKSQAVAFWCDPISGHATLYWYRQILGQGPELLVQFQDESVVDDSQLPKDRFSAERLKGVDSTLKIQPAELGDSAMYLCASSTTTSFLSSYNEQFFGPGTRLTVL.

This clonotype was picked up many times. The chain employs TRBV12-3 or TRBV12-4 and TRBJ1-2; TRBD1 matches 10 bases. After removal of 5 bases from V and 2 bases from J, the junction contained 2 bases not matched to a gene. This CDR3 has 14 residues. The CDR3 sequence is CASSDRGRNYGYTF. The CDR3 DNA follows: TGTGCCAGCAGTGACAGGGGGCGAAACTATGGCTACACCTTC.

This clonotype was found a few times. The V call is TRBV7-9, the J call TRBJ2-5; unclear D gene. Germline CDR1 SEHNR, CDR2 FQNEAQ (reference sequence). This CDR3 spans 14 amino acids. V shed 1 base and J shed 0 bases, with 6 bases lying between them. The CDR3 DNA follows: TGTGCCAGCAGCTTAGACGGCGACCAAGAGACCCAGTACTTC. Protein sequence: CASSLDGDQETQYF.

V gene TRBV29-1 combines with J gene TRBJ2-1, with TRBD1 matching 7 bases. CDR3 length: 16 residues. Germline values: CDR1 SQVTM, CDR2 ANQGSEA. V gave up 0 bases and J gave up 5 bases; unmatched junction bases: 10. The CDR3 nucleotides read TGCAGCGTTGAAGATGGGTCCGGGACAGTGAACAATGAGCAGTTCTTC. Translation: CSVEDGSGTVNNEQFF.

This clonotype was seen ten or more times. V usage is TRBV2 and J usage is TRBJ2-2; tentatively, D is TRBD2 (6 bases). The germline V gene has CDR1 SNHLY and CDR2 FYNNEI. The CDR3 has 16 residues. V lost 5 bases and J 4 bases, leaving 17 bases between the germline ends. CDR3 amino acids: CASSYPGLRSTGELFF. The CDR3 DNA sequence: TGTGCCAGCAGTTATCCGGGACTCCGTTCCACCGGGGAGCTGTTTTTT.

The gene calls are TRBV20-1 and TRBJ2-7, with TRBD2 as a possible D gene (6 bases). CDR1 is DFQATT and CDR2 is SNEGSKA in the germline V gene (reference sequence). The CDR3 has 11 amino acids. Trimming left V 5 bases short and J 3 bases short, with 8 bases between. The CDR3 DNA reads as TGCAGTGCTCGACTAGACTACGAGCAGTACTTC. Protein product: CSARLDYEQYF.

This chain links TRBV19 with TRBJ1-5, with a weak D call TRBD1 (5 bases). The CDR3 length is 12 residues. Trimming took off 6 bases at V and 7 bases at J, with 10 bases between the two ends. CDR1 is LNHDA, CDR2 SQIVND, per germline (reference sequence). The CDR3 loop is CASRGTAQPQHF. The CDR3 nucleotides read TGTGCCAGTAGAGGGACCGCCCAGCCCCAGCATTTT.

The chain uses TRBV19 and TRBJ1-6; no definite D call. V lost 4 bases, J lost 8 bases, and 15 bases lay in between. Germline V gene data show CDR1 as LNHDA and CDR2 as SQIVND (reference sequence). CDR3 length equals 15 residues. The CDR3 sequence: CASSNKPYGDSPLHF. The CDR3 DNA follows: TGTGCCAGTAGTAACAAACCTTACGGTGATTCACCCCTCCACTTT. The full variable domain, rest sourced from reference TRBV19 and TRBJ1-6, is DGGITQSPKYLFRKEGQNVTLSCEQNLNHDAMYWYRQDPGQGLRLIYYSQIVNDFQKGDIAEGYSVSREKKESFPLTVTSAQKNPTAFYLCASSNKPYGDSPLHFGNGTRLTVT.